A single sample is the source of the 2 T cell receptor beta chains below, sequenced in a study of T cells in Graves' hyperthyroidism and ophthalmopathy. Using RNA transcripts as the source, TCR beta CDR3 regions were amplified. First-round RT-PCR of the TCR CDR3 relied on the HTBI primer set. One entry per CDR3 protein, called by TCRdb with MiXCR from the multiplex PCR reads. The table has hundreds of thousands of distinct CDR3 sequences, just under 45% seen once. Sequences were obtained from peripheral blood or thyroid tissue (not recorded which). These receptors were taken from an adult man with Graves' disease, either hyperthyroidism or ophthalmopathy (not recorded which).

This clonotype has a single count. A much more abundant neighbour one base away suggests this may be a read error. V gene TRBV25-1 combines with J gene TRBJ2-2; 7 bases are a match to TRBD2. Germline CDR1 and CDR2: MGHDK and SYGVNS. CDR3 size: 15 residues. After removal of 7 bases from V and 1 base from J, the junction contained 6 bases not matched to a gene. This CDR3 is CASTALAVNTGELFF. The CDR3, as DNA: TGTGCCAGCACGGCGCTAGCGGTGAACACCGGGGAGCTGTTTTTT.

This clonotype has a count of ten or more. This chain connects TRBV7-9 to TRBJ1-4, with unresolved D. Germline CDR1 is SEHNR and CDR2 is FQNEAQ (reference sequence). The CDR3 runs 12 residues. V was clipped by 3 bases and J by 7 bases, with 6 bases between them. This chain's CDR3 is CASSFGGEKLFF. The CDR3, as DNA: TGTGCCAGCAGCTTCGGAGGTGAAAAACTGTTTTTT.